The rows below give T cell receptor beta chains drawn from one sample of a study of lymphopenia after photon versus proton radiotherapy. The assay was immunoSEQ multiplex PCR, and TCRdb's table has in-frame clones only and misses some. This sample has around 150,000 clones, with about 85% found just once. The sequencing used peripheral blood, collected from a patient treated with photon-based radiotherapy. Receptor source: a man between 50 and 59 years old with gastric cancer. CDR3s include the opening cysteine and the closing phenylalanine or tryptophan. The order of the fields is V gene, J gene, clone size, D gene, CDR3 length, CDR3 DNA, CDR3 protein. A D gene is named only where the DNA matches it firmly. Clone size is shown for a subset of rows, as once, few, many or a class of expanded clone.

>TRBV6-1|TRBJ2-7|-|-|15
TGTGCCAGCAGTGAGGCTCTTAGGGGGGGCTACGAGCAGTACTTC
CASSEALRGGYEQYF
>TRBV28|TRBJ1-5|once|-|12
TGTGCCAGCAGCATTAGCAATCAGCCCCAGCATTTT
CASSISNQPQHF
>TRBV30|TRBJ1-1|-|-|11
TGTGCCTGGAGGGGCCAAACTGAAGCTTTCTTT
CAWRGQTEAFF
>TRBV14|TRBJ1-1|-|-|16
TGTGCCAGCAGCCAAGCAGCGATCTGGGAGGGCACTGAAGCTTTCTTT
CASSQAAIWEGTEAFF
>TRBV19|TRBJ1-5|-|-|17
TGTGCCAGTAGTGAGTTTTCAGGAGCTTATAGCAATCAGCCCCAGCATTTT
CASSEFSGAYSNQPQHF
>TRBV7-8|TRBJ1-1|-|TRBD1|15
TGTGCCAGCAGCTCTACCCAGGGGGGAAGGACTGAAGCTTTCTTT
CASSSTQGGRTEAFF
>TRBV4-2|TRBJ1-2|-|-|13
TGTGCCAGCAGCTCCTCTGGGAACTATGGCTACACCTTC
CASSSSGNYGYTF
>TRBV7-6|TRBJ2-2|-|TRBD1|14
TGTGCCAGCAGCTTAAATACAGGGGTCGGGGAGCTGTTTTTT
CASSLNTGVGELFF
>TRBV19|TRBJ2-3|-|TRBD2|14
TGTGCCAGTAAGGGCGGGAGGTCCCCAGATACGCAGTATTTT
CASKGGRSPDTQYF
>TRBV27|TRBJ2-3|-|-|13
TGTGCCAGCAGTTTATTAGGCGCAGATACGCAGTATTTT
CASSLLGADTQYF
>TRBV11-2|TRBJ1-5|-|-|12
TGTGCCAGCAGCTTAGAGGATCAGCCCCAGCATTTT
CASSLEDQPQHF
>TRBV20-1|TRBJ2-3|once|-|10
TGCAGTGTCCTAGGCGATACGCAGTATTTT
CSVLGDTQYF
>TRBV29-1|TRBJ2-1|-|-|12
TGCAGCGCTGAAGGCGGGGAGAATGAGCAGTTCTTC
CSAEGGENEQFF
>TRBV6-6|TRBJ2-7|-|-|13
TGTGCCAGCATCCCCGGGACGGGATACGAGCAGTACTTC
CASIPGTGYEQYF
>TRBV7-8|TRBJ2-1|-|-|18
TGTGCCAGCAGCTTAGCGTCTAAGATCGGGAGCTCCTACAATGAGCAGTTCTTC
CASSLASKIGSSYNEQFF
>TRBV30|TRBJ1-1|-|-|15
TGTGCCTGGAGTAGAGACCCTCGGGGGAACACTGAAGCTTTCTTT
CAWSRDPRGNTEAFF
>TRBV6-1|TRBJ1-5|-|-|15
TGTGCCAGCAGTGGGCGGTCACCGCGGGGTCAGCCCCAGCATTTT
CASSGRSPRGQPQHF
>TRBV28|TRBJ2-7|once|TRBD1|15
TGTGCCAGCAGCCCAGCCGACAGGGGCACCTACGAGCAGTACTTC
CASSPADRGTYEQYF
>TRBV7-2|TRBJ2-3|-|TRBD2|14
TGTGCCAGCAGCACCCAGACTAGCAAAGATACGCAGTATTTT
CASSTQTSKDTQYF
>TRBV30|TRBJ2-1|-|TRBD2|15
TGTGCCTGGAGGACTAGCGCCCTCTCCTACAATGAGCAGTTCTTC
CAWRTSALSYNEQFF
>TRBV6-1|TRBJ1-2|many|-|10
TGTGCCAGCAGTGACGAGGGCTACACCTTC
CASSDEGYTF
>TRBV5-1|TRBJ2-1|-|TRBD2|16
TGCGCCAGCAGCTTGGGTCTAGCGGGCGGGTACAATGAGCAGTTCTTC
CASSLGLAGGYNEQFF
>TRBV2|TRBJ2-5|-|-|13
TGTGCCAGCAGTGAACAGGGTGGAGAGACCCAGTACTTC
CASSEQGGETQYF
>TRBV18|TRBJ1-1|-|-|14
TGTGCCAGCTCACCTCCCCAGGCGGACACTGAAGCTTTCTTT
CASSPPQADTEAFF
>TRBV29-1|TRBJ2-1|once|-|10
TGCAGCGCCCTAGGGAATGAGCAGTTCTTC
CSALGNEQFF
>TRBV19|TRBJ1-5|-|-|15
TGTGCCAGTAGTATAGTAAAGGGCCTCAATCAGCCCCAGCATTTT
CASSIVKGLNQPQHF
>TRBV19|TRBJ1-1|once|-|14
TGTGCCAGTAGTATTCAGAGAATGAACACTGAAGCTTTCTTT
CASSIQRMNTEAFF
>TRBV4-3|TRBJ1-2|-|TRBD1|14
TGCGCCAGCAGCCAACTCCAGGGGGCGCTTGGCTACACCTTC
CASSQLQGALGYTF
>TRBV4-2|TRBJ2-1|-|TRBD1|16
TGTGCCAGCAGCCCAAAACAGGACAGGGGGCAGCATGAGCAGTTCTTC
CASSPKQDRGQHEQFF
>TRBV7-8|TRBJ2-2|few|-|15
TGTGCCAGCAGGCCAGCCGGGCCGAACACCGGGGAGCTGTTTTTT
CASRPAGPNTGELFF
>TRBV6-1|TRBJ2-7|-|-|13
TGTGCCAGCAGTGAGTCGGTTTCCTACGAGCAGTACTTC
CASSESVSYEQYF
>TRBV29-1|TRBJ2-7|-|TRBD1|13
TGCAGCGTTGAGGGGACAGGGAACTACGAGCAGTACTTC
CSVEGTGNYEQYF
>TRBV19|TRBJ2-7|-|-|14
TGTGCCAGTAGTAACCCAGGGATCTCCTACGAGCAGTACTTC
CASSNPGISYEQYF
>TRBV7-9|TRBJ1-4|-|TRBD1|15
TGTGCCAGCAGCTCCAACCGGGACAGGGATGAAAAACTGTTTTTT
CASSSNRDRDEKLFF
>TRBV30|TRBJ2-5|-|-|13
TGTGCCTGGAGTGACGGGAGCCAAGAGACCCAGTACTTC
CAWSDGSQETQYF
>TRBV5-1|TRBJ1-1|once|-|14
TGCGCCAGCAGCTTGACAGGAATGAACACTGAAGCTTTCTTT
CASSLTGMNTEAFF
>TRBV27|TRBJ2-3|-|-|13
TGTGCCAGCAGTTTATCTAGCACAGATACGCAGTATTTT
CASSLSSTDTQYF
>TRBV6-1|TRBJ2-1|-|TRBD2|18
TGTGCCAGCAGTGAAGCGGGACTAGCGGGAGGTCTTTGGAGCGAGCAGTTCTTC
CASSEAGLAGGLWSEQFF
>TRBV19|TRBJ1-2|-|-|15
TGTGCCAGTAGTGACCCAGCAGGGTCGGCCTATGGCTACACCTTC
CASSDPAGSAYGYTF
>TRBV27|TRBJ2-7|-|-|13
TGTGCCAGCATGGGCGAGGGGAAGCGCGAGCAGTACTTC
CASMGEGKREQYF
>TRBV30|TRBJ1-3|-|-|14
TGTGCCTGGAGTCCCGGTGGATCTGGAAACACCATATATTTT
CAWSPGGSGNTIYF
>TRBV6-5|TRBJ2-1|few|TRBD2|14
TGTGCCAGCGAAGGACCGGGATCAGCGGGAATTAGAGTCTTC
CASEGPGSAGIRVF
>TRBV28|TRBJ1-2|-|-|12
TGTGCCAGCAGTTTATTGGGGGGTGGCTACACCTTC
CASSLLGGGYTF
>TRBV29-1|TRBJ2-1|-|TRBD2|14
TGCAGCGTTCCTTTGCTAGCGGGAGTGGATGAGCAGTTCTTC
CSVPLLAGVDEQFF
>TRBV6-5|TRBJ1-1|-|-|14
TGTGCCAGCAGTTACAGGGGCCTGGGCACTGAAGCTTTCTTT
CASSYRGLGTEAFF
>TRBV2|TRBJ1-2|-|-|12
TGTGCCAGCAGTGAGGACAACTATGGCTACACCTTC
CASSEDNYGYTF
>TRBV6-1|TRBJ1-2|-|-|14
TGTGCCAGCAGTGAACGGGACGGCCCTCGTTTTGACACCTTC
CASSERDGPRFDTF